The 2 T cell receptor beta chains in this list originate from one sample, sequenced in a study of Ad26.COV2.S vaccination and SARS-CoV-2 variants. Clones were sequenced by immunoSEQ multiplex PCR, and TCRdb holds only the in-frame ones, with some missing. The sample lists fewer than 500,000 clones; more than 80% were seen once. As for treatment: about 20 received Ad26.COV2.S at low or high dose, single or two shots; several received placebo; per-sample allocation not given. Vaccine and placebo recipients were sampled on day 63 after the first injection. The input for sequencing was peripheral blood, taken in a trial of Ad26.COV2.S vaccine versus placebo. The receptors here all came from a person between 18 and 65 years old who received the Ad26.COV2.S COVID-19 vaccine or a placebo.

Here the CDR3 reads CASSLAQSPNEQYF. As DNA, the CDR3 is TGTGCCAGCAGCTTAGCGCAGTCTCCTAACGAGCAGTACTTC. The chain couples TRBV7-2 to TRBJ2-7; D not resolved. V was clipped by 0 bases and J by 5 bases, with 11 bases between them. The CDR3 totals 14 residues. Germline CDR1 is SGHTA and CDR2 is FQGNSA.

This chain connects TRBV7-8 to TRBJ2-7, with a weak D call TRBD1 (6 bases). The CDR3 contains 13 residues. Germline CDR1 is SGHVS and CDR2 is FQNEAQ. Trimming took 6 bases from V and 3 from J, leaving 12 bases between them. The CDR3 DNA follows: TGTGCCAGCAGGGACAGCCTAGGCTACGAGCAGTACTTC. Protein product: CASRDSLGYEQYF.